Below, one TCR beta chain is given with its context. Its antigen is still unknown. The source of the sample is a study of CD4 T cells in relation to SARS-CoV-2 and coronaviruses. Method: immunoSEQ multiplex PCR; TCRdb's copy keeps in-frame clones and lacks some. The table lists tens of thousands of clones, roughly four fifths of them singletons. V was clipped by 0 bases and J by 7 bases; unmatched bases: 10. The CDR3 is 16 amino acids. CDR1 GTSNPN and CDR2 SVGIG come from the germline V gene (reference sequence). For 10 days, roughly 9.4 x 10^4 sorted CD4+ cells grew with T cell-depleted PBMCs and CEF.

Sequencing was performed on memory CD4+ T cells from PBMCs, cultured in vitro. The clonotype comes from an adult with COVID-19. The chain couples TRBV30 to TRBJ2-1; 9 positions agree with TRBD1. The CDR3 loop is CAWSVQGAGEVNEQFF. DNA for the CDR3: TGTGCCTGGAGTGTACAGGGGGCAGGGGAAGTGAATGAGCAGTTCTTC.